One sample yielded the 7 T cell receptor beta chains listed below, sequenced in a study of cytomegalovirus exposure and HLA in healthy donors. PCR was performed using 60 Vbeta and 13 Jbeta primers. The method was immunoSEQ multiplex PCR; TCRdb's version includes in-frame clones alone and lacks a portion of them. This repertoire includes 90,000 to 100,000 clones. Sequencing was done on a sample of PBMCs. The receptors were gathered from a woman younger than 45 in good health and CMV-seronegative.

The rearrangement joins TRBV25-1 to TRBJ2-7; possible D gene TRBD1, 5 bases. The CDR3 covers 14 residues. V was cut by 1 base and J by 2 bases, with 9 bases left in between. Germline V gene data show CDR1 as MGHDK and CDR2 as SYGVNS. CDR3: CASSEWGSAYEQYF. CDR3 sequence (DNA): TGTGCCAGCAGTGAATGGGGCAGCGCCTACGAGCAGTACTTC.

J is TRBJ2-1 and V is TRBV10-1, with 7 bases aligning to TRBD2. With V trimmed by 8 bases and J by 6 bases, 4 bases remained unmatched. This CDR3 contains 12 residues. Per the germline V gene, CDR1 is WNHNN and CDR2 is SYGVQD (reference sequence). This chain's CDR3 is CASRGGSNEQFF. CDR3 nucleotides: TGCGCCAGCCGCGGCGGGAGCAATGAGCAGTTCTTC.

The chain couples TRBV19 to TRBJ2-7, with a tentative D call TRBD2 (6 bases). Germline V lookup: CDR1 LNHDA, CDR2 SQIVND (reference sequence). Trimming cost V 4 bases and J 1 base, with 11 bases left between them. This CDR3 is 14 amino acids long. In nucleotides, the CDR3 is TGTGCCAGTAGTACTCCGGGACTTTCCTACGAGCAGTACTTC. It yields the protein CASSTPGLSYEQYF. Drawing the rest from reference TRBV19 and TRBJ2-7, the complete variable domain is DGGITQSPKYLFRKEGQNVTLSCEQNLNHDAMYWYRQDPGQGLRLIYYSQIVNDFQKGDIAEGYSVSREKKESFPLTVTSAQKNPTAFYLCASSTPGLSYEQYFGPGTRLTVT.

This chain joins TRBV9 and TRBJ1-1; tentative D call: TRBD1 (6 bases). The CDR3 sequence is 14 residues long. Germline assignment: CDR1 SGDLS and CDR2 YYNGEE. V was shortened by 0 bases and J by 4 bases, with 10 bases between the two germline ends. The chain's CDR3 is CASSVGGGTTEAFF. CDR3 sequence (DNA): TGTGCCAGCAGCGTAGGAGGGGGTACCACTGAAGCTTTCTTT.

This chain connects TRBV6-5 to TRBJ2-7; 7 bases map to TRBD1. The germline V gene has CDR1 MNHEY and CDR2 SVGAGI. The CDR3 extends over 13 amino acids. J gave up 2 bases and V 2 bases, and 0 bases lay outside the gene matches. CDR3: CASSYDRAYEQYF. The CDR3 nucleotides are TGTGCCAGCAGTTACGACAGGGCCTACGAGCAGTACTTC.

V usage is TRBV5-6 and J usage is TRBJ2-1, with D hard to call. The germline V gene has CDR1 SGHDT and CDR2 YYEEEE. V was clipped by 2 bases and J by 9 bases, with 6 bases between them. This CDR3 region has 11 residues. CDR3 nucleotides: TGTGCCAGCAGCTTAATCGGTGAGCAGTTCTTC. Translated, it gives CASSLIGEQFF.

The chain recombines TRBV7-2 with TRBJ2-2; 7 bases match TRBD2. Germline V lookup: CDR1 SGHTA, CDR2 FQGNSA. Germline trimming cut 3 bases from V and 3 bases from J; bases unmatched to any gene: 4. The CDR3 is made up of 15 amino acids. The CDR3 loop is CASSFTAGDTGELFF. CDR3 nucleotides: TGTGCCAGCAGCTTTACGGCGGGAGACACCGGGGAGCTGTTTTTT.